The entry below gives a single TCR beta chain sequence along with its context. V lost 3 bases and J lost 6, with 19 bases in between. The CDR3 has 16 residues. Germline values: CDR1 MNHNS, CDR2 SASEGT. Clones were sequenced by immunoSEQ multiplex PCR, and TCRdb holds only the in-frame ones, with some missing. This table holds around 290,000 clones, 88% found once. Participants spanned ages about 18 to 100 years and resided in around 25 US areas. Cohorts were determined from participant-reported clinical history. The data stem from a study of blood T cell repertoires in COVID-19. Study details: Italy, Spain and the United States were the sources of the convalescent and acute COVID-19 samples. From T cells, B-cell-depleted T cells, or PBMCs came the material, which was cDNA or gDNA.

The rearrangement joins TRBV6-1 to TRBJ2-3; maybe TRBD2 (6 bases). Sequencing was done on a sample of PBMCs or T cells enriched from blood (not recorded which). The TCR sequence derives from a woman aged 55-70 years in a cohort exposed to, infected with or recovered from COVID-19 (not recorded which). The CDR3, as DNA: TGTGCCAGCAGTGAGACCGGCGGGCGGGACGGGGATACGCAGTATTTT. It yields the protein CASSETGGRDGDTQYF.